This passage covers 6 T cell receptor beta chains from one sample sequenced in a study of shared clonotypes between healthy human individuals. Produced via immunoSEQ multiplex PCR; TCRdb's table is partial and in-frame only. The repertoire includes 300,000 to 350,000 clones, less than 85% of them detected once, and about 10% sits in the top ten. Input material: memory CD4+ T cells sorted from blood. Noted subset: CD45RA-negative fraction. The receptor set was obtained from a man aged 25 to 40 in good health.

This chain uses TRBV7-3 with TRBJ2-2; no definite D call. Trimming shortened V by 3 bases and J by 7 bases, and 12 bases separated the two germline ends. Germline values: CDR1 SGHTA, CDR2 FQGTGA. The CDR3 covers 14 residues. The CDR3 DNA follows: TGTGCCAGCAGCTTGTCGGTTGGGAACGGGGAGCTGTTTTTT. Its protein product is CASSLSVGNGELFF.

The rearrangement uses TRBV18 and TRBJ1-5, with no clear D. The CDR3 has 14 amino acids. Between the trimmed V and J ends, which lost 2 bases and 7 bases, there was a span of 12 bases. Per germline, CDR1 KGHSH and CDR2 LQKENI. In DNA form, the CDR3 reads TGTGCCAGCTCACCAGGTCCACAAGGGCAGCCCCAGCATTTT. Encoded protein: CASSPGPQGQPQHF.

J is TRBJ2-1 and V is TRBV11-2; D unclear. The V end lost 3 bases, the J end lost 13 bases, and 13 bases lay between the germline ends. CDR3 length: 12 amino acids. Germline CDR1 reads SGHAT; CDR2 reads FQNNGV. The CDR3, as DNA: TGTGCCAGCAGCTTTGAGTTCTCCCCCCAGTTCTTC. This encodes CASSFEFSPQFF. Variable domain in full (rest from reference TRBV11-2 and TRBJ2-1): EAGVAQSPRYKIIEKRQSVAFWCNPISGHATLYWYQQILGQGPKLLIQFQNNGVVDDSQLPKDRFSAERLKGVDSTLKIQPAKLEDSAVYLCASSFEFSPQFFGPGTRLTVL.

The gene calls are TRBV5-1 and TRBJ1-1; a weak D match, TRBD1 (5 bases). This CDR3 comprises 14 residues. The V and J ends lost 0 bases and 8 bases respectively, with 14 bases between them. The germline CDR1 and CDR2 sequences are SGHRS and YFSETQ. CDR3 coding DNA: TGCGCCAGCAGCTTGGGGACCGGGGCAGGCGAAGCTTTCTTT. It specifies CASSLGTGAGEAFF.

CDR3 sequence reads: CASYTLGAGGPRGETQYF. CDR3 nucleotides: TGTGCCTCCTACACCTTAGGGGCGGGAGGGCCGAGGGGGGAGACCCAGTACTTC. The rearrangement joins TRBV30 to TRBJ2-5; 9 bases are a match to TRBD2. From germline, CDR1 is GTSNPN and CDR2 SVGIG (reference sequence). This CDR3 region has 18 residues. V gave up 7 bases and J gave up 5 bases; unmatched junction bases: 23. The full variable domain, its missing parts supplied by reference TRBV30 and TRBJ2-5, is SQTIHQWPATLVQPVGSPLSLECTVEGTSNPNLYWYRQAAGRGLQLLFYSVGIGQISSEVPQNLSASRPQDRQFILSSKKLLLSDSGFYLCASYTLGAGGPRGETQYFGPGTRLLVL.

The DNA of the CDR3 is TGTGCCAGCAGTTTAAGTATCGGGATTGGTACGCAGTATTTT. Protein product: CASSLSIGIGTQYF. The J gene is TRBJ2-3, the V gene TRBV27, with D perhaps TRBD2 (5 bases). V was trimmed by 2 bases and J by 8 bases, leaving 14 bases between them. CDR3 length equals 14 residues. Per the germline V gene, CDR1 is MNHEY and CDR2 is SMNVEV (reference sequence).